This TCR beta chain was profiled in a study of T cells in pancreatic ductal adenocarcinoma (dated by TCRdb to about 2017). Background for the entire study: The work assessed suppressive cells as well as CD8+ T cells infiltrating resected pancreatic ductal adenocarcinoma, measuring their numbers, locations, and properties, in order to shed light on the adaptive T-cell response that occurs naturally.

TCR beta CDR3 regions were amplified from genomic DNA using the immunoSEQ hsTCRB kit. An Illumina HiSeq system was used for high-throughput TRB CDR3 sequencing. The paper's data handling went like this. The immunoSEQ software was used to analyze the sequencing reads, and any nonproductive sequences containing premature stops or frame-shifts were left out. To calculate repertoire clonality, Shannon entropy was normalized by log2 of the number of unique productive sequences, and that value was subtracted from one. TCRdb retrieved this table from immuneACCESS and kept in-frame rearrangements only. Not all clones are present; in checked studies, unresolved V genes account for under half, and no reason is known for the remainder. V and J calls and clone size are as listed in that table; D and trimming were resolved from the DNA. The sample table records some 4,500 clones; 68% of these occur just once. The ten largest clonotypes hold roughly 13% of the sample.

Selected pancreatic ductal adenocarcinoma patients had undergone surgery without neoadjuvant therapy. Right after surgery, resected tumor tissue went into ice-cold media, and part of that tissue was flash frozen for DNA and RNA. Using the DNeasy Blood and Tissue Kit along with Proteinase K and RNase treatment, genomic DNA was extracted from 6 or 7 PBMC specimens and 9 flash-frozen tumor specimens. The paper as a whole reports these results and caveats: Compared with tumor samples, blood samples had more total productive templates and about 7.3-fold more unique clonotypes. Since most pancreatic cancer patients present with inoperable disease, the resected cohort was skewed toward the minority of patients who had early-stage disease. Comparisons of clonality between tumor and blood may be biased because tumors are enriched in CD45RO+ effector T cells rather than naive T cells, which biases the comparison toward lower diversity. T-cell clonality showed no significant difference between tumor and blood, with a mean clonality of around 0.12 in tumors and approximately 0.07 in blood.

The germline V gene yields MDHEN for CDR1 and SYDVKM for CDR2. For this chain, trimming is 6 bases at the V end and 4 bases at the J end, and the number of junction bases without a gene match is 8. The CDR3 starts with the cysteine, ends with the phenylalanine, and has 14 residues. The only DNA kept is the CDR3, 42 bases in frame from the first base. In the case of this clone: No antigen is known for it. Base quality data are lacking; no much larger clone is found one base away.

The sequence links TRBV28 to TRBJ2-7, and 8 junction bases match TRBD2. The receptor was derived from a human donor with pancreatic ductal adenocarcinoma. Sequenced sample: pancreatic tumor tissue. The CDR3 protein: CASSLDLAGYEQYF. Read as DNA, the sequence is TGTGCCAGCAGCCTCGACCTAGCGGGTTACGAGCAGTACTTC.